This T cell receptor (beta chain) comes out of a study of esophageal squamous cell carcinoma under preoperative chemotherapy. V was clipped by 2 bases and J by 4 bases, with 13 bases between them. This CDR3 contains 15 residues. Germline assignment: CDR1 SGHTA and CDR2 FQGNSA. TCRdb re-called the PCR reads through MiXCR, storing one row per CDR3 protein. The sample holds about 16,000 distinct CDR3 sequences, more than 45% seen once. In its sample, this clonotype is large. Regarding time point: before preoperative PTX-NDP chemotherapy. This sample was obtained from a patient given preoperative chemotherapy. This chain links TRBV7-2 with TRBJ2-3; no firm D call. The clonotype comes from a human donor with esophageal squamous cell carcinoma. The donor label of this sample is uncertain. The CDR3 here is CASSLRASWADTQYF. The CDR3 DNA sequence: TGTGCCAGCAGCTTAAGGGCTTCATGGGCAGATACGCAGTATTTT.